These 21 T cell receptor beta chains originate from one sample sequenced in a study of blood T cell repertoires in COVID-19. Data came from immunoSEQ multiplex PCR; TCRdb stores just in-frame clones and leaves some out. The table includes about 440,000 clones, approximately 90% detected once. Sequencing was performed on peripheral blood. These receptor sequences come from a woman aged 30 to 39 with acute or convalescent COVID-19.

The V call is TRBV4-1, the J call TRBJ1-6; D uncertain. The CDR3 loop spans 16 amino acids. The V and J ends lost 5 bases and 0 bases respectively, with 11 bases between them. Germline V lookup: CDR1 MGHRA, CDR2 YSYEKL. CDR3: CASSNPRSSYNSPLHF. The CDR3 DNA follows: TGCGCCAGCAGCAACCCCCGGAGCTCCTATAATTCACCCCTCCACTTT.

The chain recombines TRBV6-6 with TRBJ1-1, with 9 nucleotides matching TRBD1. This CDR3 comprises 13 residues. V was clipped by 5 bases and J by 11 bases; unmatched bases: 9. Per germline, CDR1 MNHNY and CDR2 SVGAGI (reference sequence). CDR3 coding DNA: TGTGCCAGCAGTCTAACAGGGGGCGTGACGGCTTTCTTT. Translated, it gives CASSLTGGVTAFF.

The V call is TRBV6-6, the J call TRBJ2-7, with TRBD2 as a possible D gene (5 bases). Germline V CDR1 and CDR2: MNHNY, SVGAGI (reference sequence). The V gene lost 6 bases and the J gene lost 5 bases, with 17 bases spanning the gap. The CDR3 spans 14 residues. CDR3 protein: CASSEIGVFDEQYF. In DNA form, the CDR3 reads TGTGCCAGCAGCGAAATCGGGGTTTTCGACGAGCAGTACTTC.

CDR3 coding DNA: TGTGCCAGCAGTACCCACCGGGTTGAAAAACTGTTTTTT. This encodes CASSTHRVEKLFF. The genes are TRBV28 and TRBJ1-4; no reliable D call. Germline V gene data show CDR1 as MDHEN and CDR2 as SYDVKM. This CDR3 comprises 13 residues. With 5 bases removed from V and 7 bases from J, the gap between germline ends came to 11 bases.

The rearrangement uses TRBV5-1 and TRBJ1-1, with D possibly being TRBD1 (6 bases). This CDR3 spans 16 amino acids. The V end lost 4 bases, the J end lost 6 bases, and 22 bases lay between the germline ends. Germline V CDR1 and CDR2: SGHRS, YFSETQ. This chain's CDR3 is CASSLHPPGGASEAFF. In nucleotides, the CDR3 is TGCGCCAGCAGCCTCCACCCTCCTGGGGGGGCCTCTGAAGCTTTCTTT.

CDR3 sequence reads: CASSPDRYTEAFF. CDR3 DNA: TGTGCCAGCTCACCGGACAGATACACTGAAGCTTTCTTT. This chain connects TRBV18 to TRBJ1-1, with D possibly TRBD1 on 6 matching bases. V was pared by 3 bases and J by 3 bases, with 8 bases between. This CDR3 is 13 amino acids long. CDR1 and CDR2 (germline): KGHSH, LQKENI.

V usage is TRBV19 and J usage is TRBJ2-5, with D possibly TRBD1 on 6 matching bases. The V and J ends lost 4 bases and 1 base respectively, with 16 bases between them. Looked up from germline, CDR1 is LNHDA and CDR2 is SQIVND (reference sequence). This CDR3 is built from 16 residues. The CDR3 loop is CASSSQGTTIQETQYF. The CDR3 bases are TGTGCCAGTAGTAGCCAGGGGACGACGATCCAAGAGACCCAGTACTTC.

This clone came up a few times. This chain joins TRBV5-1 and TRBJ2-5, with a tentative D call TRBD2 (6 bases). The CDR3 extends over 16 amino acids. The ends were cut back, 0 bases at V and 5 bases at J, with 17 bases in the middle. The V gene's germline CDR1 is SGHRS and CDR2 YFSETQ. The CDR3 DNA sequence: TGCGCCAGCAGCTTGGTTAGCGGAGGGGCCTCCGAGACCCAGTACTTC. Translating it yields CASSLVSGGASETQYF.

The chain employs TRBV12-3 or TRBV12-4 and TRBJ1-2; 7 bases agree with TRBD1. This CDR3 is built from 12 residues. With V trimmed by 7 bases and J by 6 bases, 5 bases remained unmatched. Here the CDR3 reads CASTNDRDGYTF. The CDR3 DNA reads TGTGCCAGCACCAACGACAGGGATGGCTACACCTTC.

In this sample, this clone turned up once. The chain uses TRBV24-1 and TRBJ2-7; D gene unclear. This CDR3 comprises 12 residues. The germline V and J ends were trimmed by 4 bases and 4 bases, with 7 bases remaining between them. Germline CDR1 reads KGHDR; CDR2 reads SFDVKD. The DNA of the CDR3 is TGTGCCACCAGTGACCCCATTTACGAGCAGTACTTC. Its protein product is CATSDPIYEQYF.

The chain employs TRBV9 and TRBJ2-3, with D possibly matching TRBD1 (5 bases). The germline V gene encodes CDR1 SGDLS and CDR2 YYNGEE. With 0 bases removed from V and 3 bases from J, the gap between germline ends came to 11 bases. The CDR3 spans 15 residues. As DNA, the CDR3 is TGTGCCAGCAGCGTAGCAGGGTTTACGACAGATACGCAGTATTTT. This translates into CASSVAGFTTDTQYF.

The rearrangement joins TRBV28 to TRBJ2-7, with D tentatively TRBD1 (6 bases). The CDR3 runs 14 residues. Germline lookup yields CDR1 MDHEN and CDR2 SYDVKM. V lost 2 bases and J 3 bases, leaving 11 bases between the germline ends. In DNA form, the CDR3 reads TGTGCCAGCAGTTTACCCGGGACATTCTACGAGCAGTACTTC. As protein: CASSLPGTFYEQYF.

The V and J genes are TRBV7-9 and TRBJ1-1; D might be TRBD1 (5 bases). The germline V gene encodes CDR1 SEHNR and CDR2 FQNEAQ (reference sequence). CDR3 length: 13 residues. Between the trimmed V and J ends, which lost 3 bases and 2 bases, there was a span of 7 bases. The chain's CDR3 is CASSFGGNTEAFF. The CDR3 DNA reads TGTGCCAGCAGCTTCGGGGGTAACACTGAAGCTTTCTTT.

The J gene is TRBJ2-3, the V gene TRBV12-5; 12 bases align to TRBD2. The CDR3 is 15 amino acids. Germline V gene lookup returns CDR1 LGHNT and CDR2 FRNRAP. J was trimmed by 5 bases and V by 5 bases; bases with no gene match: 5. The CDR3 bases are TGTGCTAGTGGTCCACGACTAGCGGGGGAAGATACGCAGTATTTT. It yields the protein CASGPRLAGEDTQYF.

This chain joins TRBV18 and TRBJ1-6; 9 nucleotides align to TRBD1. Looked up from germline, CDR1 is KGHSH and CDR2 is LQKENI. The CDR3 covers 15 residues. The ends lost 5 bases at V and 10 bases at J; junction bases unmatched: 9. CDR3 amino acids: CASSTDRGFGSPLHF. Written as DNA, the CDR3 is TGTGCCAGCTCAACGGACAGGGGATTTGGCTCACCCCTCCACTTT.

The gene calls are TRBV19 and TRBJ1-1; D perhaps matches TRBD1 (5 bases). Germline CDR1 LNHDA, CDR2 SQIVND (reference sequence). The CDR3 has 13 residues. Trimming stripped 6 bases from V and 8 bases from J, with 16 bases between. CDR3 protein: CASSQQPGGEAFF. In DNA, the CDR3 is TGTGCCAGTAGCCAGCAGCCGGGGGGAGAAGCTTTCTTT.

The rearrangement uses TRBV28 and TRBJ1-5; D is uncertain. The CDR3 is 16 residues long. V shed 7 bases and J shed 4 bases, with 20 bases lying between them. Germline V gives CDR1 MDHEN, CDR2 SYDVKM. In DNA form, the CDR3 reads TGTGCCAGCAATAACAACCTGGCAGGATTTAATCAGCCCCAGCATTTT. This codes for CASNNNLAGFNQPQHF.

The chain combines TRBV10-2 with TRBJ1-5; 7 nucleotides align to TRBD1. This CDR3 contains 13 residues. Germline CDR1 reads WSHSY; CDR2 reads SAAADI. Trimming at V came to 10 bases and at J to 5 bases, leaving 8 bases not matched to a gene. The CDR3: CATDAGGHQPQHF. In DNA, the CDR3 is TGCGCCACCGACGCAGGGGGACATCAGCCCCAGCATTTT.

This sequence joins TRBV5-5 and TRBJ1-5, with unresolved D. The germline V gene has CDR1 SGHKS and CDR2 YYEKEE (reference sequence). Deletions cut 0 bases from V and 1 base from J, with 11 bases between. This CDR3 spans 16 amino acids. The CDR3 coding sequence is TGTGCCAGCAGCTTGGGGGCTGGCTGGAGCAATCAGCCCCAGCATTTT. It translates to CASSLGAGWSNQPQHF. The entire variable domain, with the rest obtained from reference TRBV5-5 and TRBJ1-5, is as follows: DAGVTQSPTHLIKTRGQQVTLRCSPISGHKSVSWYQQVLGQGPQFIFQYYEKEERGRGNFPDRFSARQFPNYSSELNVNALLLGDSALYLCASSLGAGWSNQPQHFGDGTRLSIL.

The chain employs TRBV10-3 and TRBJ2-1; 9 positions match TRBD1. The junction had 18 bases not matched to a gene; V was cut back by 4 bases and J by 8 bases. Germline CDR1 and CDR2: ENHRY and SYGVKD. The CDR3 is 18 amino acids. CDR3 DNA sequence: TGTGCCATCAGTGGGGGGCGGGTTGGGACAGGGTTTCGGTATGAGCAGTTCTTC. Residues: CAISGGRVGTGFRYEQFF.

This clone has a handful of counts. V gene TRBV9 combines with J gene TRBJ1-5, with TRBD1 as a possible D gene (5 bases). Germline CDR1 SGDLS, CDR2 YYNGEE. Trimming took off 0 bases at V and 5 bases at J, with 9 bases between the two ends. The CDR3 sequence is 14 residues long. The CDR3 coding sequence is TGTGCCAGCAGCGTAGATGACAGCCATCAGCCCCAGCATTTT. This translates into CASSVDDSHQPQHF.